This TCR beta chain derives from a study of T cells in Graves' hyperthyroidism and ophthalmopathy. The CDR3 totals 15 residues. In germline, CDR1 is SEHNR, CDR2 FQNEAQ (reference sequence). The V gene end was trimmed by 4 bases and the J gene end by 0 bases; junction bases not matched to a gene: 4. Study-wide results and caveats: Blood also held most thyroid clonotypes expanded beyond 0.001.

The table lists this clonotype with a few counts. No antigen is known for it. TCR beta CDR3 sequences were amplified from RNA transcripts. TCR CDR3 regions were first amplified by RT-PCR with HTBI primers. TCRdb reanalysed the multiplex PCR reads using MiXCR and keeps one entry per CDR3 protein. The sample lists around 660,000 distinct CDR3 sequences, about 45% occurring once. This clonotype was obtained from an adult man with Graves' disease, either hyperthyroidism or ophthalmopathy (not recorded which). Sequenced input: peripheral blood or thyroid tissue (not recorded which). The genes are TRBV7-9 and TRBJ1-2, with 8 positions matching TRBD1. The CDR3 region has the DNA TGTGCCAGCAGCTCCTGGACAGGGACTAACTATGGCTACACCTTC. Its translation is CASSSWTGTNYGYTF.